This T cell receptor beta chain was obtained from a study of PD-L1 blockade in urothelial cancer. Noted time point: pretreatment peripheral blood. The CDR3 runs to 14 residues. In germline, CDR1 is SGHTA, CDR2 FQGNSA. The germline V and J ends were trimmed by 5 bases and 1 base, with 11 bases remaining between them. Data came from immunoSEQ multiplex PCR; TCRdb stores just in-frame clones and leaves some out. The sample has roughly 51,000 clones; about 86% are singletons. This specimen consisted of PBMCs, obtained around atezolizumab (anti-PD-L1) treatment. The clonotype was recovered from a man between 60 and 75 years old with urothelial cancer. The chain employs TRBV7-2 and TRBJ1-1, with D tentatively TRBD1 (5 bases). CDR3 in amino acids: CASSPSQGNTEAFF. In DNA, the CDR3 is TGTGCCAGCAGCCCAAGTCAGGGGAACACTGAAGCTTTCTTT.